The subject of this entry is one T cell receptor beta chain. Antigen specificity is unknown. This sample is drawn from a study of T cell repertoires in cytomegalovirus infection. At the level of the study: A matching HLA type, together with CMV infection, was signaled by public TCR beta signatures. Study observations and caveats: Summed frequency of shared TCR beta families picked out CMV carriers who also had the relevant HLA. HLA-C-restricted TCR beta clonotypes specific for CMV led the ex vivo response.

TCRdb used MiXCR to reprocess the reads, holding one entry per CDR3 protein. The table includes 300,000 to 400,000 distinct CDR3 sequences, less than 20% detected once. The source of this sequence is a human donor in good health (CMV status not recorded). Some clones in this sample may be carry-over from other donors' samples. The specimen sequenced was PBMCs.

CDR3: CSARDRAGTNYGYTF. The CDR3 region has the DNA TGCAGTGCTAGAGATCGGGCAGGCACTAACTATGGCTACACCTTC. J is TRBJ1-2 and V is TRBV20-1; unclear D gene. Between the trimmed V and J ends, which lost 0 bases and 0 bases, there was a span of 11 bases. This CDR3 is built from 15 residues. Germline assignment: CDR1 DFQATT and CDR2 SNEGSKA (reference sequence).